This T cell receptor beta chain was retrieved from a study of blood T cell repertoires in COVID-19. Whole-study context: The origin of the acute and convalescent COVID-19 samples was the United States, Italy and Spain.

The CDR3 consists of 14 residues. Germline V gene data show CDR1 as LGHNA and CDR2 as YSLEER. Unmatched junction bases numbered 3, after V lost 4 bases and J lost 7 bases. In the original analysis: The authors estimated nucleated cell counts from reference gene primer amplification. Method: immunoSEQ multiplex PCR; TCRdb's copy keeps in-frame clones and lacks some. That table gives V, J and clone size, and the DNA gave D and trimming. In the table there are 40,000 to 65,000 clones, roughly three quarters of which are singletons. This sequence joins TRBV4-3 and TRBJ1-5; 11 bases agree with TRBD1. The TCR was taken from a human donor with active or convalescent COVID-19. The donor label of this sample is uncertain. The sample taken for sequencing was peripheral blood. The DNA for the CDR3 is TGCGCCAGCAGCCCGGACAGGGGGCCACAGCCCCAGCATTTT. Its protein is CASSPDRGPQPQHF.